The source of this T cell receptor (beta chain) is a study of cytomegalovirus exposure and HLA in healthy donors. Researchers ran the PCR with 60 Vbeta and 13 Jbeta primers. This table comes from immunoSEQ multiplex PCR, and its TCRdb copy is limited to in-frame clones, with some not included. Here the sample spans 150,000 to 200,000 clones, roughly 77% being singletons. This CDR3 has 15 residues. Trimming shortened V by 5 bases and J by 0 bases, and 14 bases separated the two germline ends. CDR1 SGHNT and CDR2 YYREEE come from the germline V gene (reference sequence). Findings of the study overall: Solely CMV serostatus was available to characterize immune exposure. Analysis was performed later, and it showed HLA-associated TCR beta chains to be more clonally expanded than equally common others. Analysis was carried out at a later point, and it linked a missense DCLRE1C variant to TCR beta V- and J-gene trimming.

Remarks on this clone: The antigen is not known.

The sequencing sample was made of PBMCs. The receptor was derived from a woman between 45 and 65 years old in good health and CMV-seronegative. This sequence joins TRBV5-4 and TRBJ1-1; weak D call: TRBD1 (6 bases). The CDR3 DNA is TGTGCCAGCAGGACACAGGGCCCCCTGAACACTGAAGCTTTCTTT. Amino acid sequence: CASRTQGPLNTEAFF.